A selection of T cell receptor beta chains follows, all from one sample in a study of blood T cells in healthy people across ages. Each CDR3 protein gets one entry after TCRdb re-called the 5' RACE reads with MiXCR. The sample lists about 1,000,000 distinct CDR3 sequences, 40% to 55% occurring once. Sequenced: blood. The receptors were gathered from a woman in her sixties or seventies in good health. Both conserved end residues are part of each CDR3. Each record gives: clone size, D gene, J gene, V gene, CDR3 protein, CDR3 DNA. The D gene is left open where the match is weak. Clone sizes are given selectively: once, few, many, or a class where the clone is expanded.

clone size: few; D gene: -; J gene: TRBJ2-1; V gene: TRBV29-1; CDR3 protein: CSVVGEWVEQFF; CDR3 DNA: TGCAGCGTTGTGGGCGAGTGGGTAGAGCAGTTCTTC
clone size: -; D gene: -; J gene: TRBJ2-3; V gene: TRBV5-1; CDR3 protein: CASSQLGTHSDTQYF; CDR3 DNA: TGCGCCAGCAGCCAGCTCGGGACTCACTCAGATACGCAGTATTTT
clone size: -; D gene: TRBD2; J gene: TRBJ2-1; V gene: TRBV7-8; CDR3 protein: CASSRELAGGGNEQFF; CDR3 DNA: TGTGCCAGCAGCCGTGAACTAGCGGGAGGAGGGAATGAGCAGTTCTTC
clone size: once; D gene: -; J gene: TRBJ2-7; V gene: TRBV2; CDR3 protein: CASSADGAGDEQYF; CDR3 DNA: TGTGCCAGCAGTGCGGACGGGGCCGGCGACGAGCAGTACTTC
clone size: -; D gene: -; J gene: TRBJ1-2; V gene: TRBV29-1; CDR3 protein: CSGGTDPNYGYTF; CDR3 DNA: TGCAGCGGAGGGACGGATCCTAACTATGGCTACACCTTC
clone size: -; D gene: -; J gene: TRBJ2-7; V gene: TRBV30; CDR3 protein: CAWKRGGSTYEQYF; CDR3 DNA: TGTGCCTGGAAACGAGGGGGTTCCACCTACGAGCAGTACTTC
clone size: -; D gene: -; J gene: TRBJ1-2; V gene: TRBV5-1; CDR3 protein: CASSLSGPQGIYGYTF; CDR3 DNA: TGCGCCAGCAGCTTGTCGGGCCCTCAGGGAATCTATGGCTACACCTTC
clone size: few; D gene: TRBD1; J gene: TRBJ2-7; V gene: TRBV3-1; CDR3 protein: CASSQDPGGYEQYF; CDR3 DNA: TGTGCCAGCAGCCAAGACCCAGGGGGCTACGAGCAGTACTTC
clone size: -; D gene: TRBD1; J gene: TRBJ1-2; V gene: TRBV4-1; CDR3 protein: CASSHAITGDGYTF; CDR3 DNA: TGCGCCAGCAGCCACGCTATAACAGGGGATGGCTACACCTTC
clone size: few; D gene: -; J gene: TRBJ2-7; V gene: TRBV27; CDR3 protein: CASSLSSNFLREQYF; CDR3 DNA: TGTGCCAGCAGTTTGAGTAGTAATTTCCTTCGGGAGCAGTACTTC
clone size: -; D gene: -; J gene: TRBJ2-7; V gene: TRBV27; CDR3 protein: CASSLSPTVEQYF; CDR3 DNA: TGTGCCAGCAGTTTATCCCCGACAGTTGAGCAGTACTTC
clone size: -; D gene: TRBD2; J gene: TRBJ2-7; V gene: TRBV10-1; CDR3 protein: CASSDSRSGSRYEQYF; CDR3 DNA: TGCGCCAGCAGTGATTCGAGAAGCGGGAGTCGGTACGAGCAGTACTTC
clone size: once; D gene: -; J gene: TRBJ2-1; V gene: TRBV12-3/TRBV12-4; CDR3 protein: CASSIPGHYNEQFF; CDR3 DNA: TGTGCCAGCAGTATTCCGGGACATTACAATGAGCAGTTCTTC
clone size: -; D gene: TRBD2; J gene: TRBJ2-5; V gene: TRBV3-1; CDR3 protein: CVSSQNPTSRIQETQYF; CDR3 DNA: TGTGTCAGCAGCCAAAACCCGACTAGCAGAATCCAAGAGACCCAGTACTTC
clone size: few; D gene: -; J gene: TRBJ2-5; V gene: TRBV10-3; CDR3 protein: CAISLPGSYKQYF; CDR3 DNA: TGTGCCATCAGTCTCCCGGGGTCCTACAAGCAGTACTTC
clone size: -; D gene: -; J gene: TRBJ1-2; V gene: TRBV4-1; CDR3 protein: CASSQVIQSSYGYTF; CDR3 DNA: TGCGCCAGCAGCCAAGTCATCCAGAGCAGCTATGGCTACACCTTC
clone size: -; D gene: -; J gene: TRBJ1-5; V gene: TRBV7-9; CDR3 protein: CASSFEDGNQPQHF; CDR3 DNA: TGTGCCAGCAGCTTTGAAGACGGCAATCAGCCCCAGCATTTT
clone size: -; D gene: TRBD2; J gene: TRBJ2-3; V gene: TRBV29-1; CDR3 protein: CSVKGASGRTDTQYF; CDR3 DNA: TGCAGCGTCAAAGGGGCTAGCGGGCGCACAGATACGCAGTATTTT
clone size: -; D gene: -; J gene: TRBJ2-5; V gene: TRBV29-1; CDR3 protein: CSGRRDREEETQYF; CDR3 DNA: TGCAGCGGCCGCCGCGACAGGGAGGAAGAGACCCAGTACTTC
clone size: -; D gene: -; J gene: TRBJ1-3; V gene: TRBV4-2; CDR3 protein: CASSHLDGTSGNTIYF; CDR3 DNA: TGTGCCAGCAGCCACTTGGACGGCACCTCTGGAAACACCATATATTTT
clone size: -; D gene: TRBD1; J gene: TRBJ2-7; V gene: TRBV18; CDR3 protein: CASSPRDRGKYEQYF; CDR3 DNA: TGTGCCAGCTCACCACGGGACAGGGGAAAGTACGAGCAGTACTTC
clone size: -; D gene: TRBD2; J gene: TRBJ2-7; V gene: TRBV5-1; CDR3 protein: CASSSGLAGQYEQYF; CDR3 DNA: TGCGCCAGCAGCTCCGGACTAGCGGGGCAATACGAGCAGTACTTC
clone size: -; D gene: -; J gene: TRBJ1-2; V gene: TRBV30; CDR3 protein: CAWSVLRGAHGYTF; CDR3 DNA: TGTGCCTGGAGTGTACTGAGAGGGGCGCATGGCTACACCTTC
clone size: -; D gene: -; J gene: TRBJ2-7; V gene: TRBV25-1; CDR3 protein: CASSTGAYYEQYF; CDR3 DNA: TGTGCCAGCAGCACCGGGGCTTACTACGAGCAGTACTTC
clone size: -; D gene: TRBD2; J gene: TRBJ2-3; V gene: TRBV29-1; CDR3 protein: CSVEASGRESTDTQYF; CDR3 DNA: TGCAGCGTTGAAGCTAGCGGGAGAGAGAGCACAGATACGCAGTATTTT
clone size: few; D gene: -; J gene: TRBJ2-7; V gene: TRBV28; CDR3 protein: CASSFPNEQYF; CDR3 DNA: TGTGCCAGCAGTTTCCCCAACGAGCAGTACTTC
clone size: once; D gene: -; J gene: TRBJ1-1; V gene: TRBV4-1; CDR3 protein: CASSQGPRGASEAFF; CDR3 DNA: TGCGCCAGCAGCCAAGGCCCTCGGGGCGCCTCTGAAGCTTTCTTT
clone size: -; D gene: -; J gene: TRBJ2-1; V gene: TRBV6-5; CDR3 protein: CAGSYSMQGPYGEQFF; CDR3 DNA: TGTGCCGGCAGTTACTCGATGCAGGGTCCCTACGGTGAGCAGTTCTTC
clone size: few; D gene: -; J gene: TRBJ2-6; V gene: TRBV5-1; CDR3 protein: CASSQPSSGANVLTF; CDR3 DNA: TGCGCCAGCAGCCAACCCTCTTCTGGGGCCAACGTCCTGACTTTC
clone size: -; D gene: -; J gene: TRBJ2-7; V gene: TRBV20-1; CDR3 protein: CSARDRPFSYEQYF; CDR3 DNA: TGCAGTGCTAGAGACCGCCCCTTCTCCTACGAGCAGTACTTC
clone size: -; D gene: TRBD2; J gene: TRBJ2-1; V gene: TRBV30; CDR3 protein: CAWSGGRGNEQFF; CDR3 DNA: TGTGCCTGGAGTGGGGGGAGGGGCAATGAGCAGTTCTTC
clone size: few; D gene: -; J gene: TRBJ2-3; V gene: TRBV7-2; CDR3 protein: CASSFPVSSTDTQYF; CDR3 DNA: TGTGCCAGCAGCTTTCCAGTTTCTAGCACAGATACGCAGTATTTT
clone size: many; D gene: -; J gene: TRBJ2-1; V gene: TRBV7-2; CDR3 protein: CASSLRGTTNEQFF; CDR3 DNA: TGTGCCAGCAGCTTGCGCGGGACGACCAATGAGCAGTTCTTC
clone size: -; D gene: -; J gene: TRBJ1-2; V gene: TRBV9; CDR3 protein: CASSVEGYGHTF; CDR3 DNA: TGTGCCAGCAGCGTAGAGGGCTATGGCCACACCTTC
clone size: -; D gene: TRBD2; J gene: TRBJ2-7; V gene: TRBV11-2; CDR3 protein: CASTETGTMFYEQYF; CDR3 DNA: TGTGCCAGCACCGAGACCGGGACTATGTTCTACGAGCAGTACTTC
clone size: -; D gene: -; J gene: TRBJ1-1; V gene: TRBV20-1; CDR3 protein: CSARDRGQTGYAFF; CDR3 DNA: TGCAGTGCTAGAGATCGGGGTCAAACAGGGTACGCTTTCTTT
clone size: few; D gene: TRBD1; J gene: TRBJ2-7; V gene: TRBV15; CDR3 protein: CATSMDRGNYEQYF; CDR3 DNA: TGTGCCACCAGCATGGACAGGGGTAACTACGAGCAGTACTTC
clone size: once; D gene: -; J gene: TRBJ1-4; V gene: TRBV29-1; CDR3 protein: CSVEAGGGEKLFF; CDR3 DNA: TGCAGCGTTGAAGCGGGGGGAGGTGAAAAACTGTTTTTT
clone size: -; D gene: -; J gene: TRBJ2-3; V gene: TRBV15; CDR3 protein: CATSREGRNTDTQYF; CDR3 DNA: TGTGCCACCAGCAGAGAAGGGCGAAACACAGATACGCAGTATTTT
clone size: -; D gene: -; J gene: TRBJ1-5; V gene: TRBV12-3/TRBV12-4; CDR3 protein: CASRAGFSNQPQHF; CDR3 DNA: TGTGCCAGCAGGGCAGGGTTTAGCAATCAGCCCCAGCATTTT
clone size: -; D gene: -; J gene: TRBJ1-4; V gene: TRBV10-3; CDR3 protein: CAISPDPGAGEKLFF; CDR3 DNA: TGTGCCATCAGTCCTGACCCAGGGGCCGGGGAAAAACTGTTTTTT
clone size: -; D gene: TRBD2; J gene: TRBJ2-5; V gene: TRBV29-1; CDR3 protein: CSVGGTSGRGNEQYF; CDR3 DNA: TGCAGCGTTGGAGGGACTAGCGGGAGAGGTAATGAGCAGTACTTC
clone size: -; D gene: TRBD1; J gene: TRBJ2-3; V gene: TRBV28; CDR3 protein: CASLRRQGTDTQYF; CDR3 DNA: TGTGCCAGCCTGAGGAGACAGGGGACAGATACGCAGTATTTT
clone size: -; D gene: TRBD2; J gene: TRBJ2-1; V gene: TRBV28; CDR3 protein: CASGPSGGYNEQFF; CDR3 DNA: TGTGCCAGCGGCCCTAGCGGGGGTTACAATGAGCAGTTCTTC
clone size: -; D gene: -; J gene: TRBJ2-3; V gene: TRBV21-1; CDR3 protein: CASSTKRTPDTQYF; CDR3 DNA: TGTGCCAGCAGCACTAAACGGACTCCAGATACGCAGTATTTT
clone size: -; D gene: -; J gene: TRBJ1-6; V gene: TRBV27; CDR3 protein: CASSLAGPPNSPLHF; CDR3 DNA: TGTGCCAGCAGTTTAGCTGGTCCCCCTAATTCACCCCTCCACTTT
clone size: -; D gene: TRBD2; J gene: TRBJ2-1; V gene: TRBV9; CDR3 protein: CASSPSGLAGGVSYNEQFF; CDR3 DNA: TGTGCCAGCAGCCCTAGTGGGCTAGCGGGAGGGGTGTCCTACAATGAGCAGTTCTTC
clone size: -; D gene: -; J gene: TRBJ2-1; V gene: TRBV20-1; CDR3 protein: CSAGVGAGPYNEQFF; CDR3 DNA: TGCAGTGCTGGGGTCGGGGCTGGGCCCTACAATGAGCAGTTCTTC
clone size: many; D gene: -; J gene: TRBJ2-1; V gene: TRBV7-9; CDR3 protein: CASSSGLLNEQFF; CDR3 DNA: TGTGCCAGCAGCTCGGGACTTCTCAATGAGCAGTTCTTC
clone size: -; D gene: TRBD2; J gene: TRBJ2-1; V gene: TRBV19; CDR3 protein: CASSIAGGYEQFF; CDR3 DNA: TGTGCCAGTAGTATCGCGGGGGGCTATGAGCAGTTCTTC
clone size: -; D gene: -; J gene: TRBJ2-5; V gene: TRBV21-1; CDR3 protein: CASSQDPLKQYF; CDR3 DNA: TGTGCCAGCAGCCAGGATCCGTTAAAGCAGTACTTC
clone size: -; D gene: TRBD1; J gene: TRBJ1-3; V gene: TRBV13; CDR3 protein: CASSLGTGVGNTIYF; CDR3 DNA: TGTGCCAGCAGCTTAGGCACAGGGGTTGGAAACACCATATATTTT
clone size: -; D gene: -; J gene: TRBJ2-3; V gene: TRBV18; CDR3 protein: CASSPTGSPGETQYF; CDR3 DNA: TGTGCCAGCTCACCAACCGGGAGTCCCGGAGAGACGCAGTATTTT
clone size: -; D gene: TRBD1; J gene: TRBJ2-1; V gene: TRBV5-1; CDR3 protein: CASSRDREGGSYNEQFF; CDR3 DNA: TGCGCCAGCAGCCGGGACAGGGAGGGGGGCTCCTACAATGAGCAGTTCTTC
clone size: many; D gene: -; J gene: TRBJ2-1; V gene: TRBV7-2; CDR3 protein: CASSLRQANEQFF; CDR3 DNA: TGTGCCAGCAGCTTAAGACAGGCCAATGAGCAGTTCTTC
clone size: -; D gene: -; J gene: TRBJ2-3; V gene: TRBV6-5; CDR3 protein: CASRRQLRDTQYF; CDR3 DNA: TGTGCCAGCAGGAGACAGCTGAGAGATACGCAGTATTTT
clone size: -; D gene: TRBD1; J gene: TRBJ2-4; V gene: TRBV24-1; CDR3 protein: CATSDAGGRNIQYF; CDR3 DNA: TGTGCCACCAGTGATGCAGGGGGCCGGAACATTCAGTACTTC
clone size: -; D gene: TRBD1; J gene: TRBJ2-7; V gene: TRBV6-6; CDR3 protein: CASKETGALPYEQYF; CDR3 DNA: TGTGCCAGCAAAGAAACAGGGGCCCTCCCCTACGAGCAGTACTTC